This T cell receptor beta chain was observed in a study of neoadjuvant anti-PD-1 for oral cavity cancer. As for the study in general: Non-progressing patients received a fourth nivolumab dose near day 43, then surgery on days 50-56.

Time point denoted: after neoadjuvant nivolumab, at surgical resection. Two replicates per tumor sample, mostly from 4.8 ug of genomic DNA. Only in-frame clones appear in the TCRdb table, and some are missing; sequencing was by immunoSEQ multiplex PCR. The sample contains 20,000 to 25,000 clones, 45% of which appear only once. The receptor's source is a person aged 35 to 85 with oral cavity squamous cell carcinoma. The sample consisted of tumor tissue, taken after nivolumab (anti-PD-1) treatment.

The DNA for the CDR3 is TGTGCCTGGGCCTACGGGACAGGGGGCTTCTATAATTCACCCCTCCACTTT. Its translation is CAWAYGTGGFYNSPLHF. The chain uses TRBV30 and TRBJ1-6; TRBD1 matches at 12 bases. Germline CDR1 is GTSNPN and CDR2 is SVGIG (reference sequence). Losses at the gene ends were 5 bases for V and 3 bases for J; bases not matched to a gene: 8. The CDR3 sequence is 17 residues long.